These 24 T cell receptor beta chains came from one sample sequenced in a study of blood T cell repertoires in COVID-19. TCRdb's copy holds only in-frame clones and misses some; the assay was immunoSEQ multiplex PCR. In the table there are roughly 520,000 clones, around 89% of which are singletons. Input material: PBMCs or T cells enriched from blood (not recorded which). The origin of the receptors is a woman in her thirties or forties who had recovered from COVID-19.

The V call is TRBV11-2, the J call TRBJ2-1, with 8 bases aligning to TRBD1. The CDR3 extends over 13 amino acids. Germline CDR1 is SGHAT and CDR2 is FQNNGV. The J segment lost 9 bases and the V segment lost 6 bases, leaving 7 bases of the junction unmatched. As DNA, the CDR3 is TGTGCCAGCAGGTTCAGGGGGCGCGGTGAGCAGTTCTTC. Its protein product is CASRFRGRGEQFF.

The rearrangement joins TRBV19 to TRBJ1-2; the match to TRBD1 covers 8 bases. The CDR3 loop spans 13 amino acids. Germline V CDR1 and CDR2: LNHDA, SQIVND (reference sequence). J lost 8 bases, V lost 6 bases, and 8 bases had no gene match. CDR3 in DNA: TGTGCCAGTAGGGGACAGGCGTTGTTAGGCTACACCTTC. Translation gives CASRGQALLGYTF.

The chain employs TRBV5-4 and TRBJ1-2; possibly TRBD1 for D (6 bases). The CDR3 length is 12 residues. Germline loops: CDR1 SGHNT, CDR2 YYREEE (reference sequence). The V and J ends lost 4 bases and 4 bases respectively, with 8 bases between them. The CDR3: CASSQDSYGYTF. The CDR3 bases are TGTGCCAGCAGCCAGGACAGCTATGGCTACACCTTC.

The sample holds one count of this clone. V and J are TRBV3-1 (or the pseudogene TRBV3-2) and TRBJ2-7, with 8 bases aligning to TRBD2. Germline assignment: CDR1 LGHDT and CDR2 YNNKEL (reference sequence). The CDR3 is 20 residues long. V shed 0 bases, J shed 0 bases, and the junction held 16 bases outside the gene matches. CDR3 protein: CASSQDLVDGSGVISYEQYF. CDR3 coding DNA: TGTGCCAGCAGCCAAGATCTTGTGGACGGTAGCGGGGTGATCTCCTACGAGCAGTACTTC.

The chain has TRBV7-8 and TRBJ2-3; TRBD2 matches 8 bases. Losses at the gene ends were 5 bases for V and 3 bases for J; bases not matched to a gene: 7. Germline V CDR1 and CDR2: SGHVS, FQNEAQ. CDR3 length: 15 amino acids. The DNA for the CDR3 is TGTGCCAGCAGCCGACCGGGACTAGAGACAGATACGCAGTATTTT. This translates into CASSRPGLETDTQYF.

In the case of this clone: Other DNA sequences in this sample translate to the same CDR3. V usage is TRBV27 and J usage is TRBJ2-1; 7 bases fit TRBD1. V was clipped by 3 bases and J by 1 base; unmatched bases: 3. The length of the CDR3 is 15 residues. In germline, CDR1 is MNHEY, CDR2 SMNVEV (reference sequence). CDR3 nucleotides: TGTGCCAGCAGTTTGAGGGACAGTTCCTACAATGAGCAGTTCTTC. Amino acids: CASSLRDSSYNEQFF.

The chain recombines TRBV7-9 with TRBJ1-1; D not resolved. The CDR3 runs to 14 residues. Deletions cut 1 base from V and 1 base from J, with 7 bases between. In germline, CDR1 is SEHNR, CDR2 FQNEAQ (reference sequence). CDR3 amino acids: CASSLVRKNTEAFF. In DNA, the CDR3 is TGTGCCAGCAGCTTAGTGCGGAAGAACACTGAAGCTTTCTTT.

J is TRBJ2-7 and V is TRBV12-5; 14 bases align to TRBD2. The CDR3 runs to 18 residues. The V gene's germline CDR1 is LGHNT and CDR2 FRNRAP. Trimming took 1 base from V and 6 from J; bases not matched to a gene: 11. CDR3 region: CASGLAAPGLAGVLEQYF. CDR3 nucleotide sequence: TGTGCTAGTGGTTTGGCCGCCCCGGGACTAGCGGGAGTCCTCGAGCAGTACTTC.

The rearrangement uses TRBV6-4 and TRBJ2-3; tentatively, D is TRBD1 (6 bases). The CDR3 has 16 amino acids. Germline CDR1 is MRHNA and CDR2 is SNTAGT. Trimming cost V 4 bases and J 0 bases, with 14 bases left between them. CDR3 sequence reads: CASSVQGPPSTDTQYF. The CDR3 nucleotides are TGTGCCAGCAGTGTACAGGGCCCTCCTAGCACAGATACGCAGTATTTT.

This clone was detected a few times. For the CDR3, the DNA is TGTGCCAGCAAAAGACAGGGCAGCAATCAGCCCCAGCATTTT. This codes for CASKRQGSNQPQHF. J is TRBJ1-5 and V is TRBV2, with 7 positions matching TRBD1. Germline loops: CDR1 SNHLY, CDR2 FYNNEI. With 7 bases clipped from V and 1 base from J, the junction kept 4 bases outside the gene matches. The CDR3 contains 14 residues.

In this sample, this clone turned up once. V is TRBV9 and J is TRBJ1-2, with D possibly being TRBD1 (6 bases). The CDR3 sequence is 15 residues long. Germline values: CDR1 SGDLS, CDR2 YYNGEE. V was shortened by 0 bases and J by 8 bases, with 17 bases between the two germline ends. The CDR3 loop is CASSVDPLRGYGYTF. The CDR3 coding sequence is TGTGCCAGCAGCGTAGATCCCCTAAGGGGGTACGGCTACACCTTC.

The J gene is TRBJ1-5, the V gene TRBV5-1; 8 bases fit TRBD1. This CDR3 has 16 amino acids. Germline CDR1 is SGHRS and CDR2 is YFSETQ. With V trimmed by 0 bases and J by 0 bases, 2 bases remained unmatched. CDR3 protein: CASSLGTGISNQPQHF. In DNA form, the CDR3 reads TGCGCCAGCAGCTTGGGGACAGGGATTAGCAATCAGCCCCAGCATTTT.

The J gene is TRBJ1-1, the V gene TRBV6-1, with 7 bases lining up with TRBD1. V was clipped by 3 bases and J by 4 bases; unmatched bases: 5. From germline, CDR1 is MNHNS and CDR2 SASEGT. There are 14 residues in the CDR3. In DNA, the CDR3 is TGTGCCAGCAGTGATCGCCAGGGGGGCACTGAAGCTTTCTTT. Translated, it gives CASSDRQGGTEAFF.

The chain uses TRBV27 and TRBJ1-1, with 10 positions matching TRBD1. Germline values: CDR1 MNHEY, CDR2 SMNVEV (reference sequence). The V and J ends lost 8 bases and 1 base, in that order; junction bases with no gene match: 7. The CDR3 consists of 15 residues. The CDR3 sequence is CASQPTGGWNTEAFF. As DNA, the CDR3 is TGTGCCAGCCAGCCGACAGGGGGCTGGAACACTGAAGCTTTCTTT.

The chain is built from TRBV15 and TRBJ2-1; 7 nucleotides line up with TRBD1. The CDR3 covers 16 residues. Trimming cost V 0 bases and J 0 bases; bases outside gene matches: 2. CDR1 is LNHNV and CDR2 is YYDKDF in the germline V gene (reference sequence). The CDR3 DNA sequence: TGTGCCACCAGCAGAGACAGGGGGAGCTCCTACAATGAGCAGTTCTTC. This sequence encodes CATSRDRGSSYNEQFF.

This clone has just one count. The chain links TRBV4-3 to TRBJ1-3, with TRBD1 as a possible D gene (6 bases). The V and J ends lost 1 base and 3 bases respectively, with 13 bases between them. Germline loops: CDR1 LGHNA, CDR2 YSLEER. The CDR3 runs to 16 residues. The DNA of the CDR3 is TGCGCCAGCAGCCAAGGATCACAGGGAGTTGGAAACACCATATATTTT. Residues: CASSQGSQGVGNTIYF.

The chain links TRBV12-5 to TRBJ1-5; D unresolved. From germline, CDR1 is LGHNT and CDR2 FRNRAP. The CDR3 is 20 residues long. Deletions cut 5 bases from V and 5 bases from J, with 31 bases between. DNA of the CDR3: TGTGCTAGTGGTGCCCCGTTGGGTGAGGAGCGTGATCGGTATTATCAGCCCCAGCATTTT. It encodes CASGAPLGEERDRYYQPQHF. Based on the CDR3 plus reference TRBV12-5 and TRBJ1-5, the full variable domain is DARVTQTPRHKVTEMGQEVTMRCQPILGHNTVFWYRQTMMQGLELLAYFRNRAPLDDSGMPKDRFSAEMPDATLATLKIQPSEPRDSAVYFCASGAPLGEERDRYYQPQHFGDGTRLSIL.

V usage is TRBV25-1 and J usage is TRBJ2-5; D remains unclear. The germline V gene encodes CDR1 MGHDK and CDR2 SYGVNS. V lost 6 bases and J 4 bases, leaving 15 bases between the germline ends. The CDR3 spans 14 residues. The chain's CDR3 is CASSPSPRRETQYF. As DNA, the CDR3 is TGTGCCAGCAGCCCTTCACCTAGACGAGAGACCCAGTACTTC. Drawing the rest from reference TRBV25-1 and TRBJ2-5, the complete variable domain is EADIYQTPRYLVIGTGKKITLECSQTMGHDKMYWYQQDPGMELHLIHYSYGVNSTEKGDLSSESTVSRIRTEHFPLTLESARPSHTSQYLCASSPSPRRETQYFGPGTRLLVL.

The V and J genes are TRBV7-2 and TRBJ1-5; D unresolved. This CDR3 comprises 14 residues. V gave up 3 bases and J gave up 9 bases, with 15 bases separating them. CDR1 and CDR2 from the germline V gene are SGHTA and FQGNSA. CDR3 region: CASSFGFNDRPQHF. The CDR3 nucleotides are TGTGCCAGCAGCTTCGGTTTTAACGATCGGCCCCAGCATTTT.

This clone appeared a few times. This chain connects TRBV6-5 to TRBJ1-1; 9 bases are shared with TRBD1. In germline, CDR1 is MNHEY, CDR2 SVGAGI. With V trimmed by 5 bases and J by 0 bases, 4 bases remained unmatched. This CDR3 has 15 amino acids. The CDR3 sequence is CASSTRDRVNTEAFF. The CDR3 DNA sequence: TGTGCCAGCAGTACGAGGGACAGGGTGAACACTGAAGCTTTCTTT.

The chain links TRBV5-1 to TRBJ1-1, with a possible D match to TRBD1 (5 bases). CDR1 is SGHRS, CDR2 YFSETQ, per germline. Trimming shortened V by 4 bases and J by 5 bases, and 21 bases separated the two germline ends. This CDR3 is built from 16 residues. CDR3 amino acids: CASSLQAGGVGTEAFF. The CDR3 DNA reads TGCGCCAGCAGCCTGCAGGCGGGGGGAGTGGGAACTGAAGCTTTCTTT.

This chain uses TRBV19 with TRBJ1-5; D is ambiguous. Trimming left V 6 bases short and J 0 bases short, with 18 bases between. Germline CDR1 and CDR2: LNHDA and SQIVND (reference sequence). The CDR3 spans 17 residues. The CDR3: CASRPHLAGLSNQPQHF. DNA for the CDR3: TGTGCCAGTAGGCCCCACCTAGCCGGGCTTAGCAATCAGCCCCAGCATTTT.

The rearrangement uses TRBV3-1 (or the pseudogene TRBV3-2) and TRBJ1-1; D gene uncertain. The V end lost 3 bases, the J end lost 4 bases, and 9 bases lay between the germline ends. CDR1 LGHDT and CDR2 YNNKEL come from the germline V gene (reference sequence). The CDR3 runs to 13 residues. CDR3 DNA sequence: TGTGCCAGCAGCCAGCTAAGTACCACTGAAGCTTTCTTT. Translating it yields CASSQLSTTEAFF.

The chain joins TRBV18 to TRBJ2-7; 7 nucleotides agree with TRBD2. J lost 2 bases, V lost 5 bases, and 9 bases had no gene match. CDR1 KGHSH and CDR2 LQKENI come from the germline V gene. The CDR3 is 15 residues long. CDR3 DNA sequence: TGTGCCAGCTCATCCGGGCAGCGGGGAGCCTACGAGCAGTACTTC. Translated, it gives CASSSGQRGAYEQYF. The entire variable domain, with the rest obtained from reference TRBV18 and TRBJ2-7, is as follows: NAGVMQNPRHLVRRRGQEARLRCSPMKGHSHVYWYRQLPEEGLKFMVYLQKENIIDESGMPKERFSAEFPKEGPSILRIQQVVRGDSAAYFCASSSGQRGAYEQYFGPGTRLTVT.